This record covers a single T cell receptor (beta chain). Its target is unknown. The sample originates from a study of CD8+CD57+ T cells in acquired aplastic anemia. Study-level findings and limits: The same twenty-nine CD8+ CDR3 sequences occurred in patients and in controls.

The CDR3 loop spans 15 amino acids. In germline, CDR1 is LNHDA, CDR2 SQIVND (reference sequence). V lost 1 base to trimming and J lost 1 base, with 8 bases between them. Using genomic DNA as the template, TCR beta VDJ and CDR3 profiling was carried out. TCRdb itself ran the reads through MiXCR, one entry per CDR3 protein. Of around 150,000 distinct CDR3 sequences in the sample, 45% to 50% were seen once. Sequenced patients had shown CD8+CD57+ cell expansion by flow cytometry. The rearrangement uses TRBV19 and TRBJ1-5, with unresolved D. This receptor was taken from a human donor with aplastic anemia. The source material was sorted CD4+, CD8+, or CD8+CD57+ T cells (not recorded which) from PBMCs. CDR3 sequence (DNA): TGTGCCAGTAGTATAGCGGGTTCCAGCAATCAGCCCCAGCATTTT. Protein sequence: CASSIAGSSNQPQHF.